This T cell receptor (beta chain) was identified during a study of T-cell memory formation after mild COVID-19. Using constant-segment primers, 5'RACE produced TCR alpha and TCR beta cDNA libraries carrying sample barcodes and UMIs. TCRdb re-called the 5' RACE reads through MiXCR, storing one row per CDR3 protein. The table has fewer than 650,000 distinct CDR3 sequences, roughly 17% seen once. Notes on the study in general: Among clones peaking at day 37 in the second wave, SARS-CoV-2 specificity remained unconfirmed. Some responding clones appeared in pre-infection memory, suggesting cross-reactive memory joined. The study found contracting CD4+ clones mainly in CM and EM and contracting CD8+ clones in EMRA.

CDR3 length: 17 residues. With respect to this clonotype: Its antigen is not known.

The clonotype comes from an adult woman who had mild COVID-19 (a few samples of this study predate the infection). Cell type and time point are not known. The sequenced sample was PBMCs or a T cell subset sorted from them (not recorded which). V is TRBV21-1 and J is TRBJ1-3; the table names TRBD1, a call not compared with the DNA. TRBV21-1 represents a pseudogene. The CDR3 sequence is CASSQSNRVTSGNTIYF. CDR3 nucleotide sequence: TGTGCCAGCAGCCAGAGCAACCGGGTCACCTCTGGAAACACCATATATTTT.